The 4 T cell receptor beta chains below come from one sample, sequenced in a study of neurological immune-mediated disorders. TCRdb itself ran the 5' RACE reads through MiXCR, one entry per CDR3 protein. The top ten clones hold about 48% of a sample with 20,000 to 25,000 distinct CDR3 sequences, approximately 6.6% of them seen once. Sequenced material: CD8+ T cells from blood. These receptor sequences come from a man between 18 and 29 years old in good health.

This clonotype was observed at least ten times. In DNA, the CDR3 is TGCGCCAGCAGCCAAGTGGAGGGGGATGACACTGAAGCTTTCTTT. This gives the protein CASSQVEGDDTEAFF. The chain has TRBV4-1 and TRBJ1-1; D is possibly TRBD1 (6 bases). The length of the CDR3 is 15 residues. The germline CDR1 and CDR2 sequences are MGHRA and YSYEKL. V was pared by 1 base and J by 3 bases, with 12 bases between.

This clonotype was counted many times. CDR3 nucleotides: TGCGCCAGCAGCGCTGGGGGTGACGGGGAGCTGTTTTTT. Translated, it gives CASSAGGDGELFF. V gene TRBV4-1 combines with J gene TRBJ2-2; D may correspond to TRBD1 or TRBD2 (5 bases each). CDR1 is MGHRA and CDR2 is YSYEKL in the germline V gene. There are 13 residues in the CDR3. The V and J ends lost 5 bases and 7 bases respectively, with 11 bases between them.

This clonotype showed up many times. The chain uses TRBV14 and TRBJ2-5, with D possibly TRBD1 on 6 matching bases. Trimming removed 0 bases at V and 2 bases at J, with 19 bases between. Germline CDR1 reads SGHDN; CDR2 reads FVKESK. The length of the CDR3 is 18 residues. In DNA form, the CDR3 reads TGTGCCAGCAGCCAAGAGGGCGTTGGGGGCGGCACACAAGAGACCCAGTACTTC. It is translated as CASSQEGVGGGTQETQYF.

This clonotype was seen at least ten times. The chain's CDR3 is CASSYGTGNTEAFF. CDR3 in DNA: TGTGCCAGCAGCTACGGGACAGGGAACACTGAAGCTTTCTTT. The V call is TRBV6-5, the J call TRBJ1-1; TRBD1 matches at 8 bases. CDR1 and CDR2 (germline): MNHEY, SVGAGI. Trimming removed 6 bases from V and 1 base from J; junction bases left unmatched: 4. The CDR3 spans 14 residues.